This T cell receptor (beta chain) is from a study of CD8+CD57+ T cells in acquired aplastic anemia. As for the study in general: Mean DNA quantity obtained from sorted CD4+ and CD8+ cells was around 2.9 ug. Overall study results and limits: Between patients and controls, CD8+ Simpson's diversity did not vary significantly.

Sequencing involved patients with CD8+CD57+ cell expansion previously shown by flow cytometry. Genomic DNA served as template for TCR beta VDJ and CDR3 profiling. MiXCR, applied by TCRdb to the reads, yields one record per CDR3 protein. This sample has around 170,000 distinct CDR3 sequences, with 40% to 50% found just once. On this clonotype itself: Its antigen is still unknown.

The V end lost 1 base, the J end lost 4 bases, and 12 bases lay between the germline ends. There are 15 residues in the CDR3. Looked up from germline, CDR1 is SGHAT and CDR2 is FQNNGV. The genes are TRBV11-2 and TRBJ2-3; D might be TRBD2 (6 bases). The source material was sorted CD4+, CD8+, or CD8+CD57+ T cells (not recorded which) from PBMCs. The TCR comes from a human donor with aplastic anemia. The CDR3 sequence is CASSLGLESSDTQYF. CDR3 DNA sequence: TGTGCCAGCAGCTTAGGACTAGAGTCCTCAGATACGCAGTATTTT.